These 18 T cell receptor beta chains were all obtained from the same sample, sequenced in a study of cytomegalovirus exposure and HLA in healthy donors. Amplification used 60 Vbeta primers and 13 Jbeta primers. Measured with immunoSEQ multiplex PCR; TCRdb has only the in-frame clones, and not every one. The sample has some 51,000 clones, more than 65% seen once. What was sequenced was PBMCs. Receptors were obtained from a man aged 35 to 55 in good health and CMV-seropositive.

The genes are TRBV25-1 and TRBJ1-6; D is unresolved. V was clipped by 2 bases and J by 7 bases, with 9 bases between them. CDR3 size: 14 residues. CDR1 and CDR2 (germline): MGHDK, SYGVNS. In nucleotides, the CDR3 is TGTGCCAGCAGTGAACAAACCCTAAATTCACCCCTCCACTTT. Encoded protein: CASSEQTLNSPLHF.

The chain has TRBV7-3 and TRBJ2-1, with TRBD2 as a possible D gene (5 bases). CDR1 and CDR2 from the germline V gene are SGHTA and FQGTGA. The CDR3 covers 16 residues. Between the trimmed V and J ends, which lost 6 bases and 7 bases, there was a span of 22 bases. The CDR3 region has the DNA TGTGCCAGCAGTCGATTAATAAGCGGCTCTGGGAATGAGCAGTTCTTC. Its protein product is CASSRLISGSGNEQFF.

The chain recombines TRBV5-6 with TRBJ1-4, with a tentative D call TRBD1 (6 bases). The CDR3 has 13 residues. Germline lookup yields CDR1 SGHDT and CDR2 YYEEEE. The V gene lost 3 bases and the J gene lost 10 bases, with 13 bases spanning the gap. CDR3 sequence: CASSSRLGGKLFF. In nucleotides, the CDR3 is TGTGCCAGCAGCTCCCGGCTAGGGGGAAAACTGTTTTTT.

The rearrangement links TRBV18 to TRBJ1-1; 12 positions match TRBD1. Unmatched junction bases numbered 0, after V lost 3 bases and J lost 1 base. Germline V gives CDR1 KGHSH, CDR2 LQKENI. The CDR3 is 15 residues long. The CDR3 bases are TGTGCCAGCTCACCGGGACAGGGGGCGAACACTGAAGCTTTCTTT. Translated, it gives CASSPGQGANTEAFF.

The chain employs TRBV18 and TRBJ1-5; D is possibly TRBD1 (5 bases). The germline gives CDR1 KGHSH, CDR2 LQKENI. CDR3 size: 14 residues. V dropped 3 bases and J dropped 1 base, with 7 bases sitting between them. CDR3 loop: CASSPRQSNQPQHF. CDR3 DNA: TGTGCCAGCTCACCTCGACAGAGCAATCAGCCCCAGCATTTT.

In regard to this clone: This sample includes further DNA sequences coding for the same CDR3. V gene TRBV7-8 combines with J gene TRBJ2-5; D call uncertain. The CDR3 length is 12 residues. Trimming removed 3 bases at V and 4 bases at J, with 6 bases between. Germline CDR1 SGHVS, CDR2 FQNEAQ. The CDR3 region is CASSFNRETQYF. The CDR3 region has the DNA TGTGCCAGCAGCTTTAATCGAGAGACCCAGTACTTC.

V gene TRBV9 combines with J gene TRBJ2-1; TRBD2 is a possible D gene (6 bases). V lost 0 bases to trimming and J lost 3 bases, with 10 bases between them. CDR3 length: 15 amino acids. Germline assignment: CDR1 SGDLS and CDR2 YYNGEE. The CDR3 coding sequence is TGTGCCAGCAGCGTAGGCGGGGCCGACTACAATGAGCAGTTCTTC. As protein: CASSVGGADYNEQFF. Variable domain in full (rest from reference TRBV9 and TRBJ2-1): DSGVTQTPKHLITATGQRVTLRCSPRSGDLSVYWYQQSLDQGLQFLIQYYNGEERAKGNILERFSAQQFPDLHSELNLSSLELGDSALYFCASSVGGADYNEQFFGPGTRLTVL.

V gene TRBV7-2 combines with J gene TRBJ2-5; D may be TRBD1 (6 bases). The CDR3 is 14 amino acids. The germline V gene has CDR1 SGHTA and CDR2 FQGNSA. The ends were cut back, 7 bases at V and 2 bases at J, with 14 bases in the middle. The DNA for the CDR3 is TGTGCCAGCACCCTACAGGGCAGGCAAGAGACCCAGTACTTC. Translating gives CASTLQGRQETQYF.

This chain joins TRBV30 and TRBJ2-1; possible D gene TRBD2, 7 bases. Trimming cost V 1 base and J 8 bases, with 15 bases left between them. Germline loops: CDR1 GTSNPN, CDR2 SVGIG (reference sequence). The CDR3 is 14 amino acids. The CDR3 DNA reads as TGTGCCTGGAGTGGCGGGGGCGAAAGGGATGAGCAGTTCTTC. Translated, it gives CAWSGGGERDEQFF.

The chain carries TRBV30 and TRBJ1-5, with 10 positions matching TRBD1. The J segment lost 4 bases and the V segment lost 2 bases, leaving 5 bases of the junction unmatched. The germline gives CDR1 GTSNPN, CDR2 SVGIG (reference sequence). The CDR3 contains 15 residues. CDR3 amino acids: CAWSRQGALNQPQHF. DNA for the CDR3: TGTGCCTGGAGTAGACAGGGGGCTCTGAATCAGCCCCAGCATTTT.

V is TRBV5-1 and J is TRBJ2-7; 9 bases agree with TRBD1. Germline CDR1 and CDR2: SGHRS and YFSETQ. The junction had 3 bases not matched to a gene; V was cut back by 0 bases and J by 5 bases. The length of the CDR3 is 14 residues. The CDR3 nucleotides read TGCGCCAGCAGCTTGGACAGGGGGCAGGACGAGCAGTACTTC. Translating it yields CASSLDRGQDEQYF.

The chain has TRBV29-1 and TRBJ2-2, with no clear D. The germline V and J ends were trimmed by 5 bases and 5 bases, with 18 bases remaining between them. The CDR3 is made up of 15 amino acids. CDR1 is SQVTM, CDR2 ANQGSEA, per germline. The CDR3 DNA sequence: TGCAGCGTTTCACCCGAACTGGAGCCAACCGGGGAGCTGTTTTTT. It is translated as CSVSPELEPTGELFF.

The chain is built from TRBV12-2 and TRBJ2-6; the table's D call, TRBD1, has no DNA check behind it. TRBV12-2 represents a pseudogene. The CDR3 runs 17 residues. CDR3 nucleotide sequence: TGTGCAAGTCGATGCGGGCCGAGGACAGTTGGGGCCAACGTCCTGACTTTC. Amino acids: CASRCGPRTVGANVLTF.

V gene TRBV6-1 combines with J gene TRBJ2-5, with 8 bases that match TRBD2. CDR1 and CDR2 (germline): MNHNS, SASEGT. The CDR3 has 16 amino acids. J was trimmed by 3 bases and V by 0 bases; bases with no gene match: 6. CDR3: CASSEAPGGAKETQYF. CDR3 DNA sequence: TGTGCCAGCAGTGAAGCTCCCGGGGGGGCCAAAGAGACCCAGTACTTC.

The chain carries TRBV4-3 and TRBJ2-3, with D tentatively TRBD2 (6 bases). V gave up 2 bases and J gave up 14 bases, with 17 bases separating them. This CDR3 has 13 amino acids. Germline V CDR1 and CDR2: LGHNA, YSLEER. DNA for the CDR3: TGCGCCAGCAGCCAACGTTCCGGGACTGGGGCGTATTTT. Protein sequence: CASSQRSGTGAYF.

The chain is built from TRBV5-4 and TRBJ1-1, with a tentative D call TRBD1 (6 bases). CDR1 and CDR2 (germline): SGHNT, YYREEE (reference sequence). The V end was cut by 4 bases, the J end by 0 bases, with 16 bases between. The CDR3 totals 16 residues. For the CDR3, the DNA is TGTGCCAGCAGCCGAGAACCTACAGGGATGAACACTGAAGCTTTCTTT. It translates to CASSREPTGMNTEAFF.

The chain is built from TRBV5-6 and TRBJ1-2, with D tentatively TRBD1 (6 bases). CDR3 size: 15 residues. Trimming pared 3 bases from V and 5 bases from J, leaving 17 bases between. The V gene's germline CDR1 is SGHDT and CDR2 YYEEEE. In DNA, the CDR3 is TGTGCCAGCAGCTCCCGGGACATGGAACGTTATGGCTACACCTTC. It translates to CASSSRDMERYGYTF. The whole variable domain, remainder taken from reference TRBV5-6 and TRBJ1-2, is DAGVTQSPTHLIKTRGQQVTLRCSPKSGHDTVSWYQQALGQGPQFIFQYYEEEERQRGNFPDRFSGHQFPNYSSELNVNALLLGDSALYLCASSSRDMERYGYTFGSGTRLTVV.

The gene calls are TRBV7-9 and TRBJ2-7; D possibly corresponds to TRBD2 (6 bases). V was cut by 5 bases and J by 6 bases, with 17 bases left in between. Germline V gene sequence: CDR1 SEHNR, CDR2 FQNEAQ (reference sequence). The CDR3 consists of 14 residues. The CDR3 region is CASSPATSLSEQYF. DNA for the CDR3: TGTGCCAGCAGCCCAGCAACTAGCCTGAGCGAGCAGTACTTC.